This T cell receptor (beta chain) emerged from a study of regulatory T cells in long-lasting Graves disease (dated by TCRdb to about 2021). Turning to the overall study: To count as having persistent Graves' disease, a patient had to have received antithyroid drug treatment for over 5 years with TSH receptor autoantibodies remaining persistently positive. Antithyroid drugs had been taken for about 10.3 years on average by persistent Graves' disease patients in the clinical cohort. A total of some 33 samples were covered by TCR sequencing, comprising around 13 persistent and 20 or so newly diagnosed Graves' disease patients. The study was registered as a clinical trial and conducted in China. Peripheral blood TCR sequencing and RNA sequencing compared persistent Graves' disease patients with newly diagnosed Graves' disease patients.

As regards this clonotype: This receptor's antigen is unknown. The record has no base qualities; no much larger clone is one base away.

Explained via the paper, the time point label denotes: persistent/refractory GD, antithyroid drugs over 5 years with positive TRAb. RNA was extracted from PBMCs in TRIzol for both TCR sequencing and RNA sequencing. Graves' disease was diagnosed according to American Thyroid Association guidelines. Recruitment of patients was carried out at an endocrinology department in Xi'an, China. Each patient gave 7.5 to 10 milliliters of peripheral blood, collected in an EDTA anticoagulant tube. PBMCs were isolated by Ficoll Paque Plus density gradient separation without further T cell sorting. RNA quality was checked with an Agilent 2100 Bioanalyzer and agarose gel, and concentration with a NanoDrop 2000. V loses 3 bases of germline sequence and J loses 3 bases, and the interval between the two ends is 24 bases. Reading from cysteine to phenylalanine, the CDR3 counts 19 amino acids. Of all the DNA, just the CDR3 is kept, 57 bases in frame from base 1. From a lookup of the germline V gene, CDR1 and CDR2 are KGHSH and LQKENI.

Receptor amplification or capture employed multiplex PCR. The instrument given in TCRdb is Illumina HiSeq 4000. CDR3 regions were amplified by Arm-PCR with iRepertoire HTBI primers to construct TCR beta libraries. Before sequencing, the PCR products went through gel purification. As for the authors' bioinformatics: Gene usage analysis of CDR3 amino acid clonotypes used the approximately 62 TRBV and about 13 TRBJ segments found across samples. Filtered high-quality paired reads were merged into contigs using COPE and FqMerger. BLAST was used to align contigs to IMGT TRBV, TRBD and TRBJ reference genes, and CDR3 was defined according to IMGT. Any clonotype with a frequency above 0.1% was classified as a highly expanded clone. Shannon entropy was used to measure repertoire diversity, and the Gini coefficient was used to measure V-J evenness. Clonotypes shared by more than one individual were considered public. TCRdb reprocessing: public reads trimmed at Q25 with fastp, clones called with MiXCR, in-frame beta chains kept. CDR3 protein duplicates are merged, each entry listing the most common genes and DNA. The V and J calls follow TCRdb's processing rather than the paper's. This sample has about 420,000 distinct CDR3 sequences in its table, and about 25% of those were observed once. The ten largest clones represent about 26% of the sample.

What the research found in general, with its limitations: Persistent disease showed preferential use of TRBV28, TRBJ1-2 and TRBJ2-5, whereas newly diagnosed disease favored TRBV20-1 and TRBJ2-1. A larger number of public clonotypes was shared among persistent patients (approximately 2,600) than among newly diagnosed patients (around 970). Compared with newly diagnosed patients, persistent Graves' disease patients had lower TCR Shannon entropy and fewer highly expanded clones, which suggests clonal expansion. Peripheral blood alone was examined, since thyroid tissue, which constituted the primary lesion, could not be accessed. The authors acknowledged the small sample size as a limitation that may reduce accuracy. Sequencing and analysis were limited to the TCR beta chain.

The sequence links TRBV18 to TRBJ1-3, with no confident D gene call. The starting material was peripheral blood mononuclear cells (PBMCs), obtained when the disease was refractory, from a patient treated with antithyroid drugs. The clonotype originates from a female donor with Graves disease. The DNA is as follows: TGTGCCAGCTCACCGGCTTGGGTATCTCGGTTTGTTAGTGGAAACACCATATATTTT. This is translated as CASSPAWVSRFVSGNTIYF.